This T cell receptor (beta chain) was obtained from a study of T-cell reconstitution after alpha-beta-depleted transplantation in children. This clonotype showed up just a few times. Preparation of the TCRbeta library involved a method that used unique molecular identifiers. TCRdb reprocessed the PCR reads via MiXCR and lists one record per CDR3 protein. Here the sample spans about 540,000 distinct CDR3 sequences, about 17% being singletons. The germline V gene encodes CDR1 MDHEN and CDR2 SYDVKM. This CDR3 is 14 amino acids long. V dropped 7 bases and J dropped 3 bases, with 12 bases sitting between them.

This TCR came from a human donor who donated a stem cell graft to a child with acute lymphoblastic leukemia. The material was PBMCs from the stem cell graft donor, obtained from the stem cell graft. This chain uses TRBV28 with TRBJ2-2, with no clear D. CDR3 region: CASTVITDTGELFF. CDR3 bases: TGTGCCAGCACGGTCATCACAGACACCGGGGAGCTGTTTTTT.